This is a list of T cell receptor beta chains from one sample in a study of blood T cell repertoires in COVID-19. The assay was immunoSEQ multiplex PCR, and TCRdb's table has in-frame clones only and misses some. The sample has around 290,000 clones, 88% seen once. The sequenced material came from PBMCs or T cells enriched from blood (not recorded which). These TCRs come from a woman aged 30 to 39 who had recovered from COVID-19. CDR3s include the opening cysteine and the closing phenylalanine or tryptophan. D genes are given only for firm matches. Size tells how often a clone was seen (once, few, many) or the class of an expanded clone, and some rows leave it out.

TRBJ1-3,NA,NA,TRBV6-1,TGTGCCAGCAGTGAGGGGGCCCCCTACTCTGGAAACACCATATATTTT,CASSEGAPYSGNTIYF
TRBJ1-1,NA,NA,TRBV6-2/TRBV6-3,TGTGCCAGCAGTTACGGCCGGGAGGCTTTCTTT,CASSYGREAFF
TRBJ2-6,NA,NA,TRBV5-6,TGTGCCAGCAGCTTCTGGGGCTCCGGGGCCAACGTCCTGACTTTC,CASSFWGSGANVLTF
TRBJ1-1,NA,NA,TRBV7-6,TGTGCCAGCAGCTCCTATTTGACACCCCGGAACACTGAAGCTTTCTTT,CASSSYLTPRNTEAFF
TRBJ1-1,once,TRBD1,TRBV7-2,TGTGCCAGCAGCTTCCCGTTGGACAGGGGAGTCCGAGGCACTGAAGCTTTCTTT,CASSFPLDRGVRGTEAFF
TRBJ1-5,NA,NA,TRBV19,TGTGCCACCGGGACATACGCGAATCAGCCCCAGCATTTT,CATGTYANQPQHF
TRBJ1-5,NA,NA,TRBV5-4,TGTGCCAGCAGACCGACAGGAAGCAATCAGCCCCAGCATTTT,CASRPTGSNQPQHF
TRBJ2-5,NA,NA,TRBV5-1,TGCGCCAGCAGCGAAGGTAGCGGTGAAGGAGAGACCCAGTACTTC,CASSEGSGEGETQYF
TRBJ2-5,NA,NA,TRBV5-6,TGTGCCAGCAGCTTTGGCCCAGAAGAGACCCAGTACTTC,CASSFGPEETQYF
TRBJ1-2,NA,TRBD1,TRBV6-2/TRBV6-3,TGTGCCAGCAGTTACTCGGACAGGGAGAGTGGCTACACCTTC,CASSYSDRESGYTF
TRBJ2-5,few,NA,TRBV10-2,TGCGCCAGCAGTGATTTACTAGGAGAAGAGACCCAGTACTTC,CASSDLLGEETQYF
TRBJ2-7,NA,NA,TRBV6-5,TGTGCCAGCAGTTTGACTAGTTCCTACGAGCAGTACTTC,CASSLTSSYEQYF
TRBJ2-7,few,NA,TRBV18,TGTGCCAGCTCACCCGCCCCAGGCCACGAGCAGTACTTC,CASSPAPGHEQYF
TRBJ1-1,NA,NA,TRBV3-1/TRBV3-2,TGTGCCAGCTCTAGCCTTTTGAACACTGAAGCTTTCTTT,CASSSLLNTEAFF
TRBJ2-3,NA,NA,TRBV5-1,TGCGCCAGCAGCTTAAGAGCCCGGGATACGCAGTATTTT,CASSLRARDTQYF
TRBJ2-2,few,TRBD1,TRBV9,TGTGCCAGCAGCTCCCGACAGGGAACGAACACCGGGGAGCTGTTTTTT,CASSSRQGTNTGELFF
TRBJ1-1,NA,NA,TRBV28,TGTGCCAGCAGTCAAACTATGAACACTGAAGCTTTCTTT,CASSQTMNTEAFF
TRBJ2-7,NA,NA,TRBV29-1,TGCAGCGTTGAAGTTAGGACTGTTACCTACGAGCAGTACTTC,CSVEVRTVTYEQYF
TRBJ2-7,once,NA,TRBV23-1,TGCGCCAGCCCCCAGGGGCCGGGGATCACCTACGAGCAGTACTTC,CASPQGPGITYEQYF
TRBJ2-5,NA,NA,TRBV28,TGTGCCAGCAGTTTACCGGGCCAAGAGACCCAGTACTTC,CASSLPGQETQYF
TRBJ1-1,NA,NA,TRBV20-1,TGCAGTGCTAGCGAGAGAACTGAAGCTTTCTTT,CSASERTEAFF
TRBJ1-1,NA,NA,TRBV5-1,TGCGCCAGCAGCTTGGTGGGGGCAGGGATCAGTGACACTGAAGCTTTCTTT,CASSLVGAGISDTEAFF
TRBJ1-3,NA,TRBD1,TRBV6-6,TGTGCCAGCAAACGGGACAGGGAATCTGGAAACACCATATATTTT,CASKRDRESGNTIYF
TRBJ1-5,NA,NA,TRBV19,TGTGCCAGTAGTATCGGACAGCCCGGGTGGGGGAATCAGCCCCAGCATTTT,CASSIGQPGWGNQPQHF
TRBJ2-7,NA,TRBD1,TRBV6-5,TGTGCCAGCAGTATACAGGGGCTGTCCTCCTACGAGCAGTACTTC,CASSIQGLSSYEQYF
TRBJ1-1,NA,NA,TRBV24-1,TGTGCCACCAGTGAGGGGGCCATGAACACTGAAGCTTTCTTT,CATSEGAMNTEAFF
TRBJ2-1,NA,TRBD2,TRBV5-1,TGCGCCAGCAGCCTCCCGGCCAGGACTAGCGGGGGGAATGAGCAGTTCTTC,CASSLPARTSGGNEQFF
TRBJ1-2,NA,TRBD1,TRBV6-5,TGTGCCAGCAGGTTGGGACAGGGAGATGGCTACACCTTC,CASRLGQGDGYTF
TRBJ1-5,few,NA,TRBV4-1,TGCGCCAGCAGCCAAGATTGGGGGGGCTCGAGCAATCAGCCCCAGCATTTT,CASSQDWGGSSNQPQHF
TRBJ1-4,NA,NA,TRBV5-1,TGCGCCAGTTCACAGGGAAGTAGGAACGAAAAACTGTTTTTT,CASSQGSRNEKLFF
TRBJ1-1,once,NA,TRBV20-1,TGCAGTGCTAGCTCCTACGAAGCTTTCTTT,CSASSYEAFF
TRBJ2-1,NA,NA,TRBV7-8,TGTGCCAGCAGCTCCACTACTAGTGAGCAGTTCTTC,CASSSTTSEQFF
TRBJ1-1,NA,NA,TRBV6-5,TGTGCCAGCAGTAGCCGGGGACATATGAACACTGAAGCTTTCTTT,CASSSRGHMNTEAFF
TRBJ2-1,NA,NA,TRBV14,TGTGCCAGCAGCCAAGCACCCGGGACTGCGAATGAGCAGTTCTTC,CASSQAPGTANEQFF
TRBJ2-2,NA,NA,TRBV11-3,TGTGCCAGCAGCTTAGAGTCGTTGGTTAGGGGGACCGGGGAGCTGTTTTTT,CASSLESLVRGTGELFF
TRBJ2-6,NA,NA,TRBV19,TGTGCCAGTAGTATAAGGAGGGCCTTGGGGGGGGCCAACGTCCTGACTTTC,CASSIRRALGGANVLTF
TRBJ2-1,NA,TRBD2,TRBV27,TGTGCCAGCAGAACTCCGGGGGGAGGGCCGGGCAATGAGCAGTTCTTC,CASRTPGGGPGNEQFF
TRBJ2-5,NA,TRBD1,TRBV7-9,TGTGCCAGCAGCTCAGGGACAGGGGAAGAGACCCAGTACTTC,CASSSGTGEETQYF
TRBJ2-3,NA,TRBD2,TRBV6-5,TGTGCCAGCAGCGGGACTAGAGCAGATACGCAGTATTTT,CASSGTRADTQYF
TRBJ2-7,NA,TRBD2,TRBV18,TGTGCCAGCTCACTGGCGGGAGGCCCTCTCTACGAGCAGTACTTC,CASSLAGGPLYEQYF
TRBJ1-3,NA,TRBD1,TRBV4-1,TGCGCCAGCAGCCAAGGACAGGGCCGCTCTGGAAACACCATATATTTT,CASSQGQGRSGNTIYF
TRBJ2-7,NA,NA,TRBV6-1,TGTGCCAGCAGTGAAGGTCACTCAAGCTCCTACGAGCAGTACTTC,CASSEGHSSSYEQYF